The 7 T cell receptor beta chains reported below all come from one sample, sequenced in a study of metastatic and nonmetastatic thyroid tumors. Thyroid surgery was preceded by no treatment in any patient. TCRdb re-called the PCR reads with MiXCR. Among 30,000 to 40,000 clones listed, approximately 12% were seen once. Sequencing was performed on blood. These receptors all come from a female donor with papillary thyroid cancer or a benign thyroid nodule (not recorded which). Some clones in this sample may be carry-over from other donors' samples.

By proportion, this clone is medium-sized. This chain links TRBV28 with TRBJ1-2; D uncertain. Per the germline V gene, CDR1 is MDHEN and CDR2 is SYDVKM. V shed 3 bases and J shed 3 bases, with 11 bases lying between them. CDR3 length: 14 amino acids. CDR3 coding DNA: TGTGCCAGCAGTTTGTCCCGGGTCGACTATGGCTACACCTTC. Translating gives CASSLSRVDYGYTF.

Worth noting for this clone: A much larger clone lies a single base off, so this may be a read error. J is TRBJ2-7 and V is TRBV14; a weak D match, TRBD2 (6 bases). The CDR3 totals 16 residues. The V gene's germline CDR1 is SGHDN and CDR2 FVKESK. V was shortened by 4 bases and J by 3 bases, with 19 bases between the two germline ends. This chain's CDR3 is CASSLLGAGRVYEQYF. The CDR3 region has the DNA TGTGCCAGCAGCCTACTGGGCGCGGGAAGGGTCTACGAGCAGTACTTC.

This clone was seen many times. CDR3 in DNA: TGTGCCAGCTGGGGTTCGGTAAGAGGTGGCTACACCTTC. Translating it yields CASWGSVRGGYTF. The chain joins TRBV28 to TRBJ1-2; D is ambiguous. The germline gives CDR1 MDHEN, CDR2 SYDVKM. CDR3 length equals 13 residues. V was trimmed by 8 bases and J by 7 bases, leaving 17 bases between them.

This clone appeared many times. The sample carries other DNA sequences with the same CDR3. The genes are TRBV5-1 and TRBJ1-4, with 7 bases aligning to TRBD1. V lost 2 bases to trimming and J lost 5 bases; unmatched junction nucleotides: 3. CDR3 length: 14 residues. Germline CDR1 and CDR2: SGHRS and YFSETQ. CDR3 nucleotide sequence: TGCGCCAGCAGCTTCAAGGGGGCAAATGAAAAACTGTTTTTT. It encodes CASSFKGANEKLFF.

This clone was seen many times. This chain connects TRBV5-1 to TRBJ2-3, with D possibly being TRBD2 (7 bases). Germline V gives CDR1 SGHRS, CDR2 YFSETQ. V was cut by 4 bases and J by 2 bases, with 17 bases left in between. The CDR3 extends over 16 amino acids. The CDR3 sequence is CASSPVRGALTDTQYF. DNA of the CDR3: TGCGCCAGCAGCCCCGTCCGGGGGGCGCTCACAGATACGCAGTATTTT.

The chain recombines TRBV6-2 or TRBV6-3 with TRBJ1-6; 8 bases line up with TRBD1. With V trimmed by 4 bases and J by 9 bases, 8 bases remained unmatched. Germline V CDR1 and CDR2: MNHEY, SVGEGT. The CDR3 loop spans 15 amino acids. The chain's CDR3 is CASSSTGTGASPLHF. The CDR3 region has the DNA TGTGCCAGCAGTTCGACCGGGACAGGAGCTTCACCCCTCCACTTT.

At least ten counts were recorded for this clone. The rearrangement links TRBV6-1 to TRBJ2-5; TRBD2 is a possible D gene (5 bases). Germline V gene lookup returns CDR1 MNHNS and CDR2 SASEGT. Trimming took off 6 bases at V and 5 bases at J, with 19 bases between the two ends. The CDR3 is made up of 15 amino acids. CDR3 region: CASSPVGVRRETQYF. The CDR3 DNA follows: TGTGCCAGCAGCCCCGTGGGAGTTCGGCGGGAGACCCAGTACTTC.